This T cell receptor (beta chain) emerged from a study of identifying expanded T cells in peripheral blood. Overall study results and limits: Two-week clone count variance significantly increased as total template count grew.

Using immunoSEQ multiplex PCR, the repertoire was profiled, and TCRdb retains in-frame clones only, with some absent. The sample has some 120,000 clones, 75% to 90% seen once; the top ten hold 3.3%. The V gene's germline CDR1 is SGHRS and CDR2 YFSETQ. The CDR3 consists of 14 residues. Between the trimmed V and J ends, which lost 7 bases and 0 bases, there was a span of 13 bases. Comment on this clone: Its antigen is not known.

This sequence was found in a person aged 18 to 70 in good health. The sample taken for sequencing was blood. This sequence joins TRBV5-1 and TRBJ1-1; D unresolved. In DNA form, the CDR3 reads TGCGCCAGCGGCGATCCCTCCATGAACACTGAAGCTTTCTTT. It encodes CASGDPSMNTEAFF. The entire variable domain, with the rest obtained from reference TRBV5-1 and TRBJ1-1, is as follows: KAGVTQTPRYLIKTRGQQVTLSCSPISGHRSVSWYQQTPGQGLQFLFEYFSETQRNKGNFPGRFSGRQFSNSRSEMNVSTLELGDSALYLCASGDPSMNTEAFFGQGTRLTVV.